Following are 21 T cell receptor beta chains from one sample sequenced in a study of blood T cells in healthy people across ages. Using a J-beta primer mix together with a sample-barcoded 5' primer, a second PCR was run for about 6 to 12 cycles. TCRdb passed the 5' RACE reads through MiXCR, listing each CDR3 protein once. This table has 780,000 or so distinct CDR3 sequences, about 56% appearing once. The source material was blood. The source of these receptors is a man aged 35 to 55 in good health.

This clonotype was recorded a few times. The rearrangement links TRBV5-1 to TRBJ2-5; TRBD1 agrees at 9 bases. This CDR3 is built from 16 residues. The ends lost 4 bases at V and 11 bases at J; junction bases unmatched: 18. The germline V gene has CDR1 SGHRS and CDR2 YFSETQ. The CDR3 nucleotides read TGCGCCAGCAGCCCAGGGACAGGGATAAGCTTTTGTGGGCAGTACTTC. Translation gives CASSPGTGISFCGQYF. The entire variable domain, with the rest obtained from reference TRBV5-1 and TRBJ2-5, is as follows: KAGVTQTPRYLIKTRGQQVTLSCSPISGHRSVSWYQQTPGQGLQFLFEYFSETQRNKGNFPGRFSGRQFSNSRSEMNVSTLELGDSALYLCASSPGTGISFCGQYFGPGTRLLVL.

The chain couples TRBV7-9 to TRBJ2-7; 11 bases line up with TRBD2. The CDR3 runs to 15 residues. J lost 5 bases, V lost 3 bases, and 6 bases had no gene match. Per germline, CDR1 SEHNR and CDR2 FQNEAQ (reference sequence). The CDR3: CASSFRLAGRDEQYF. The CDR3 DNA follows: TGTGCCAGCAGCTTCAGACTAGCGGGACGGGACGAGCAGTACTTC.

The gene calls are TRBV9 and TRBJ2-1, with D possibly being TRBD2 (5 bases). V lost 4 bases to trimming and J lost 7 bases, with 15 bases between them. Germline V gives CDR1 SGDLS, CDR2 YYNGEE. The CDR3 sequence is 14 residues long. CDR3 bases: TGTGCCAGCAGCACAACTAGGTCGGGTAATGAGCAGTTCTTC. As protein: CASSTTRSGNEQFF.

The rearrangement uses TRBV15 and TRBJ2-5, with D hard to call. Germline V CDR1 and CDR2: LNHNV, YYDKDF (reference sequence). Trimming stripped 5 bases from V and 4 bases from J, with 17 bases between. The CDR3 totals 15 residues. The CDR3 protein is CATSQLVLSGETQYF. The CDR3 DNA sequence: TGTGCCACCAGCCAGCTAGTACTCTCTGGAGAGACCCAGTACTTC.

This clonotype appeared a few times. The genes are TRBV9 and TRBJ2-1; weak D call: TRBD2 (5 bases). The germline V and J ends were trimmed by 0 bases and 1 base, with 11 bases remaining between them. Germline V gives CDR1 SGDLS, CDR2 YYNGEE. The CDR3 loop spans 16 amino acids. As DNA, the CDR3 is TGTGCCAGCAGCGTAGCTTCAGCGGATTCCTACAATGAGCAGTTCTTC. Encoded protein: CASSVASADSYNEQFF.

This clonotype has only one observation. The J gene is TRBJ1-1, the V gene TRBV11-1; D is possibly TRBD1 (5 bases). The V gene's germline CDR1 is SGHAT and CDR2 FQDESV (reference sequence). V lost 0 bases and J lost 3, with 11 bases in between. This CDR3 has 15 amino acids. The CDR3 protein is CASSLAGGTYTEAFF. DNA for the CDR3: TGTGCCAGCAGCTTAGCGGGCGGGACCTACACTGAAGCTTTCTTT. The variable domain in full, with the rest retrieved from reference TRBV11-1 and TRBJ1-1, is EAEVAQSPRYKITEKSQAVAFWCDPISGHATLYWYRQILGQGPELLVQFQDESVVDDSQLPKDRFSAERLKGVDSTLKIQPAELGDSAMYLCASSLAGGTYTEAFFGQGTRLTVV.

About this clonotype: Possible read error: a much larger clone is one base away. V gene TRBV7-2 combines with J gene TRBJ2-5; 7 bases line up with TRBD1. Trimming at V came to 5 bases and at J to 1 base, leaving 7 bases not matched to a gene. In germline, CDR1 is SGHTA, CDR2 FQGNSA. The CDR3 is 15 amino acids. Written as DNA, the CDR3 is TGTGCCAGCAGCCCGGACAGGAGGCCCCAAGAGACCCAGTACTTC. Encoded protein: CASSPDRRPQETQYF.

This chain joins TRBV7-9 and TRBJ2-5; D unresolved. This CDR3 is built from 14 residues. In germline, CDR1 is SEHNR, CDR2 FQNEAQ (reference sequence). V was trimmed by 5 bases and J by 1 base, leaving 11 bases between them. CDR3 in DNA: TGTGCCAGCAGCCCGCCCGCCAGCCAAGAGACCCAGTACTTC. Translation gives CASSPPASQETQYF.

The V and J genes are TRBV20-1 and TRBJ2-3; D unclear. Germline V CDR1 and CDR2: DFQATT, SNEGSKA (reference sequence). The CDR3 spans 12 residues. V was shortened by 4 bases and J by 1 base, with 6 bases between the two germline ends. DNA for the CDR3: TGCAGTGCTATCGATGGCACAGATACGCAGTATTTT. Residues: CSAIDGTDTQYF.

This sequence joins TRBV6-2 or TRBV6-3 and TRBJ2-1, with TRBD1 matching 7 bases. CDR1 and CDR2 from the germline V gene are MNHEY and SVGEGT. This CDR3 region has 16 residues. With 0 bases clipped from V and 3 bases from J, the junction kept 5 bases outside the gene matches. CDR3: CASSYSPGGYYNEQFF. In nucleotides, the CDR3 is TGTGCCAGCAGTTACTCCCCAGGGGGTTACTACAATGAGCAGTTCTTC.

The CDR3 nucleotides read TGTGCCAGCAGCTTCGGGTCTACCTCAACTAATGAAAAACTGTTTTTT. It specifies CASSFGSTSTNEKLFF. The chain carries TRBV7-2 and TRBJ1-4; D is uncertain. This CDR3 spans 16 amino acids. Trimming shortened V by 3 bases and J by 0 bases, and 11 bases separated the two germline ends. CDR1 and CDR2 (germline): SGHTA, FQGNSA.

The chain has TRBV20-1 and TRBJ2-7; the match to TRBD2 covers 7 bases. The end of the DNA fits TRBJ2-4 better, so the J call may be wrong. There are 17 residues in the CDR3. The germline gives CDR1 DFQATT, CDR2 SNEGSKA (reference sequence). In DNA form, the CDR3 reads TGCAGTGCTAGAGAGCTGTCTTCAAGGGACTATAAAAACATTCAGTACTTC. Translating it yields CSARELSSRDYKNIQYF.

To note about this clonotype: A read error may account for a junction end that differs from germline. This chain connects TRBV7-2 to TRBJ2-3, with 8 bases fitting TRBD2. Germline V lookup: CDR1 SGHTA, CDR2 FQGNSA. CDR3 length: 15 amino acids. DNA of the CDR3: TGTGCCAGCAGCTTAGCGCGGACTAGCATAGATACGCAGTATTTT. It codes for CASSLARTSIDTQYF.

The chain uses TRBV3-1 and TRBJ2-1; tentatively, D is TRBD2 (5 bases). Trimming took off 2 bases at V and 6 bases at J, with 20 bases between the two ends. This CDR3 region has 17 residues. Germline V gene sequence: CDR1 LGHDT, CDR2 YNNKEL (reference sequence). The CDR3 DNA reads TGTGCCAGCAGCCAACCGCGGGTCGGCGTTTGGGGCAATGAGCAGTTCTTC. Protein: CASSQPRVGVWGNEQFF.

This clonotype has a handful of counts. V and J are TRBV5-5 and TRBJ1-1; 7 bases align to TRBD1. In germline, CDR1 is SGHKS, CDR2 YYEKEE (reference sequence). Trimming removed 5 bases from V and 3 bases from J; junction bases left unmatched: 7. The CDR3 is 14 residues long. The CDR3 region has the DNA TGTGCCAGCAGGTTAGGGGGCTCGGACACTGAAGCTTTCTTT. It is translated as CASRLGGSDTEAFF.

The V gene is TRBV9, the J gene TRBJ1-1; D remains ambiguous. The CDR3 consists of 16 residues. Germline values: CDR1 SGDLS, CDR2 YYNGEE. V was trimmed by 0 bases and J by 5 bases, leaving 17 bases between them. The CDR3: CASSVGLNHVGTEAFF. CDR3 in DNA: TGTGCCAGCAGCGTAGGGTTGAACCACGTGGGAACTGAAGCTTTCTTT. The full variable domain, rest sourced from reference TRBV9 and TRBJ1-1, is DSGVTQTPKHLITATGQRVTLRCSPRSGDLSVYWYQQSLDQGLQFLIQYYNGEERAKGNILERFSAQQFPDLHSELNLSSLELGDSALYFCASSVGLNHVGTEAFFGQGTRLTVV.

In this sample, this clonotype turned up a few times. The rearrangement links TRBV4-2 to TRBJ1-2; 9 positions agree with TRBD1. The length of the CDR3 is 15 residues. The germline V gene has CDR1 LGHNA and CDR2 YNFKEQ. V lost 0 bases, J lost 6 bases, and 5 bases stayed unmatched. The CDR3 reads CASSQDLTGGHGYTF. Here the CDR3 DNA reads TGTGCCAGCAGCCAAGATCTAACAGGGGGCCATGGCTACACCTTC.

The chain combines TRBV11-3 with TRBJ2-6; no clear D. CDR1 is SGHNT and CDR2 is YENEEA in the germline V gene. Trimming removed 3 bases from V and 0 bases from J, with 9 bases in between. This CDR3 spans 16 amino acids. CDR3 sequence: CASSLIPISGANVLTF. In nucleotides, the CDR3 is TGTGCCAGCAGCTTGATCCCAATCTCTGGGGCCAACGTCCTGACTTTC.

There are a few counts of this clonotype. V and J are TRBV5-1 and TRBJ2-3, with unresolved D. The CDR3 extends over 15 amino acids. CDR1 SGHRS and CDR2 YFSETQ come from the germline V gene. V was trimmed by 0 bases and J by 2 bases, leaving 10 bases between them. The CDR3 reads CASSLVGTDTDTQYF. The CDR3 bases are TGCGCCAGCAGCTTGGTTGGCACGGACACAGATACGCAGTATTTT. The whole variable domain, remainder taken from reference TRBV5-1 and TRBJ2-3, is KAGVTQTPRYLIKTRGQQVTLSCSPISGHRSVSWYQQTPGQGLQFLFEYFSETQRNKGNFPGRFSGRQFSNSRSEMNVSTLELGDSALYLCASSLVGTDTDTQYFGPGTRLTVL.

The chain combines TRBV11-2 with TRBJ1-1; no firm D call. Looked up from germline, CDR1 is SGHAT and CDR2 is FQNNGV. CDR3 length: 13 residues. V was clipped by 4 bases and J by 1 base, with 7 bases between them. The CDR3 loop reads CASSYVKNTEAFF. For the CDR3, the DNA is TGTGCCAGCAGCTATGTAAAGAACACTGAAGCTTTCTTT.

The V call is TRBV2, the J call TRBJ2-7; D not resolved. The V end was cut by 3 bases, the J end by 3 bases, with 6 bases between. This CDR3 has 12 amino acids. CDR1 is SNHLY, CDR2 FYNNEI, per germline. CDR3 sequence (DNA): TGTGCCAGCAGTGATGGGGTCTACGAGCAGTACTTC. Protein sequence: CASSDGVYEQYF.